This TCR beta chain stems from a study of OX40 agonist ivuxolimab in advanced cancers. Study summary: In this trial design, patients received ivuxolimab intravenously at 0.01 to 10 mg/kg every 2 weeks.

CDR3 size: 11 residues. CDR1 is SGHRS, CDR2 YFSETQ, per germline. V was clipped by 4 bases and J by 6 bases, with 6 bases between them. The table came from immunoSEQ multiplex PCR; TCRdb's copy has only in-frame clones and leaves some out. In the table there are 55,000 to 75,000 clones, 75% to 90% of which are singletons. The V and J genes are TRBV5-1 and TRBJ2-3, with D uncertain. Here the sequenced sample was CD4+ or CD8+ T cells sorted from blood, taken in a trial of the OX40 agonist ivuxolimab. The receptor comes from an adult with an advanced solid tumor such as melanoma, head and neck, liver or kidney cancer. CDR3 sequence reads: CASSEGDTQYF. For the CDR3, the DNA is TGCGCCAGCAGCGAAGGGGATACGCAGTATTTT.